These T cell receptor beta chains were read from a single sample in a study of cytomegalovirus exposure and HLA in healthy donors. This table comes from immunoSEQ multiplex PCR, and its TCRdb copy is limited to in-frame clones, with some not included. Among roughly 160,000 clones, roughly 70% were seen once, and the ten largest hold approximately 1.5%. Sequenced sample: PBMCs. These receptors were taken from a girl aged 10-17 years in good health and CMV-seronegative. Both conserved end residues are part of each CDR3. The D gene is left open where the match is weak. Rows may omit the clone size; those that give it use once, few, many or a size class.

>.|once|TRBJ1-5|TRBV7-9
TGTGCCAGCAGCTCGACAGGTGACCAGCCCCAGCATTTT
CASSSTGDQPQHF
>TRBD1|.|TRBJ1-1|TRBV25-1
TGTGCCAGCAGTGACACAGGGGTCCTGAACACTGAAGCTTTCTTT
CASSDTGVLNTEAFF
>.|.|TRBJ2-5|TRBV4-1
TGCGCCAGCAGCCAGGGACTTAAAGAGACCCAGTACTTC
CASSQGLKETQYF
>.|.|TRBJ2-7|TRBV5-6
TGTGCCAGCAGCTCCACGGGTAAGGTACCCTACGAGCAGTACTTC
CASSSTGKVPYEQYF
>TRBD1|.|TRBJ1-5|TRBV29-1
TGCAGCGTTGTCACAGGGGATCAGCCCCAGCATTTT
CSVVTGDQPQHF
>.|.|TRBJ2-1|TRBV5-6
TGTGCCAGCAGCTTGATCGGCGGCCCTCTCTACAATGAGCAGTTCTTC
CASSLIGGPLYNEQFF
>TRBD1|.|TRBJ1-2|TRBV29-1
TGCAGCGTTGGCCCAGGGGGCTATGGCTACACCTTC
CSVGPGGYGYTF
>TRBD1|.|TRBJ2-1|TRBV6-1
TGTGCCAGCCGGAGCCGGGACAGTCTATACAATGAGCAGTTCTTC
CASRSRDSLYNEQFF
>TRBD2|.|TRBJ2-7|TRBV28
TGTGCCAGCCGGATAGGGGTTCGACTAGCGGGGGGAAACACCTACGAGCAGTACTTC
CASRIGVRLAGGNTYEQYF
>.|few|TRBJ2-7|TRBV18
TGTGCCAGCTCACCTCAGGACACAACCCACCTCGGCGAGCAGTACTTC
CASSPQDTTHLGEQYF
>.|.|TRBJ1-1|TRBV7-9
TGTGCCAGCAGCGCGGTAGGTCGGGTTGAAGCTTTCTTT
CASSAVGRVEAFF
>.|few|TRBJ1-1|TRBV18
TGTGCCAGCTCACCAGGGGAGGGCACTGAAGCTTTCTTT
CASSPGEGTEAFF
>.|once|TRBJ2-1|TRBV10-3
TGTGCCATCAACAGGGTAAGGGGGAATGAGCAGTTCTTC
CAINRVRGNEQFF
>.|.|TRBJ2-7|TRBV29-1
TGCAGCGTTGAAGGGACAGCGTACGAGCAGTACTTC
CSVEGTAYEQYF
>.|few|TRBJ1-2|TRBV5-6
TGTGCCAGCAGCTTGAGTCGGCAGGATAACTATGGCTACACCTTC
CASSLSRQDNYGYTF
>.|.|TRBJ2-1|TRBV6-1
TGTGCCAGCAGTGAGTGGAGCAATGAGCAGTTCTTC
CASSEWSNEQFF
>.|.|TRBJ1-2|TRBV29-1
TGCAGCGTTCCTCGGAACTATGGCTACACCTTC
CSVPRNYGYTF
>.|few|TRBJ2-1|TRBV6-4
TGTGCCAGCAGTGACTCGGGGGGTGACTACAATGAGCAGTTCTTC
CASSDSGGDYNEQFF
>.|.|TRBJ1-1|TRBV5-1
TGCGCCAGCAGCCCCCCCTCTCACACTGAAGCTTTCTTT
CASSPPSHTEAFF
>TRBD2|.|TRBJ2-1|TRBV7-8
TGTGCCAGCAGCTTAAGGCTAGCGGGGGCGAATGAGCAGTTCTTC
CASSLRLAGANEQFF
>TRBD2|.|TRBJ2-3|TRBV2
TGTGCCAGCAGGCGGGGGTTCACAGATACGCAGTATTTT
CASRRGFTDTQYF
>TRBD1|.|TRBJ1-1|TRBV7-8
TGTGCCAGCAGCTTAGGGCGGGGACAGGGGGCCACTGAAGCTTTCTTT
CASSLGRGQGATEAFF
>.|.|TRBJ1-2|TRBV6-1
TGTGCCAGCAGTGATGGCCCCACAGGGTCGGGACGTGGCTACACCTTC
CASSDGPTGSGRGYTF
>.|.|TRBJ1-2|TRBV5-1
TGCGCCAGCAGCTTGGAACCCACCCCGGGTGGCTACACCTTC
CASSLEPTPGGYTF
>.|.|TRBJ1-2|TRBV7-9
TGTGCCAGCAGCTTAGGGACAGATAACTATGGCTACACCTTC
CASSLGTDNYGYTF
>.|.|TRBJ2-7|TRBV9
TGTGCCAGCAGCGTAGGATCCGGGATTCCCTACGAGCAGTACTTC
CASSVGSGIPYEQYF
>TRBD2|.|TRBJ2-2|TRBV9
TGTGCCAGCAGCCCCAAGCGGGAAACCGGGGAGCTGTTTTTT
CASSPKRETGELFF
>TRBD1|.|TRBJ2-5|TRBV5-1
TGCGCCAGCAGCCCAGGGACAGCTCAAGAGACCCAGTACTTC
CASSPGTAQETQYF
>.|.|TRBJ1-1|TRBV2
TGTGCCAGCCCAAACTGGGGGGGTAACACTGAAGCTTTCTTT
CASPNWGGNTEAFF
>TRBD1|.|TRBJ1-1|TRBV15
TGTGCCACCAGCCTAGCCCCCAGGGGGCGAACGAACACTGAAGCTTTCTTT
CATSLAPRGRTNTEAFF
>TRBD1|.|TRBJ2-7|TRBV18
TGTGCCAGCTCACCGAATGGACAGGGATCCTACGAGCAGTACTTC
CASSPNGQGSYEQYF